Below, 19 T cell receptor beta chains from the same sample are listed, as sequenced in a study of blood T cell repertoires in COVID-19. Assay used: immunoSEQ multiplex PCR; TCRdb lists only in-frame clones, some missing. This table has around 340,000 clones, 80% to 90% appearing once. Sequencing input: PBMCs or T cells enriched from blood (not recorded which). All receptors come from a woman aged 40-49 years with acute COVID-19.

The rearrangement joins TRBV27 to TRBJ1-2; possibly TRBD1 for D (6 bases). CDR3 size: 13 residues. Trimming shortened V by 5 bases and J by 4 bases, and 11 bases separated the two germline ends. Germline V gives CDR1 MNHEY, CDR2 SMNVEV (reference sequence). The CDR3 sequence is CASSQRGGYGYTF. CDR3 DNA sequence: TGTGCCAGCAGTCAGAGAGGGGGCTATGGCTACACCTTC.

There are a few counts of this clone. This chain links TRBV12-5 with TRBJ2-3; the D is unclear. The CDR3 consists of 15 residues. Trimming shortened V by 7 bases and J by 1 base, and 15 bases separated the two germline ends. CDR1 is LGHNT and CDR2 is FRNRAP in the germline V gene. The CDR3 spells CASAPPRLGTDTQYF. The CDR3 DNA reads TGTGCTAGTGCCCCCCCCCGGCTAGGCACAGATACGCAGTATTTT. Full variable domain (remainder filled in from reference TRBV12-5 and TRBJ2-3): DARVTQTPRHKVTEMGQEVTMRCQPILGHNTVFWYRQTMMQGLELLAYFRNRAPLDDSGMPKDRFSAEMPDATLATLKIQPSEPRDSAVYFCASAPPRLGTDTQYFGPGTRLTVL.

The count of this clone is one. The J gene is TRBJ2-2, the V gene TRBV7-8; a possible D gene is TRBD1 (6 bases). From germline, CDR1 is SGHVS and CDR2 FQNEAQ. This CDR3 has 16 residues. V gave up 5 bases and J gave up 0 bases, with 13 bases separating them. The CDR3 DNA reads TGTGCCAGCAGCGGAACCGGGACAACGAACACCGGGGAGCTGTTTTTT. This codes for CASSGTGTTNTGELFF.

The chain uses TRBV10-3 and TRBJ1-1; 9 bases align to TRBD1. Germline-derived CDR1 and CDR2 are ENHRY and SYGVKD. The CDR3 loop spans 12 amino acids. V gave up 10 bases and J gave up 4 bases; unmatched junction bases: 4. This CDR3 is CATRQGGTEAFF. CDR3 bases: TGTGCCACGAGACAGGGGGGCACTGAAGCTTTCTTT.

The chain combines TRBV11-3 with TRBJ1-3; D remains unclear. Trimming removed 5 bases from V and 2 bases from J, with 7 bases in between. This CDR3 is 13 amino acids long. In germline, CDR1 is SGHNT, CDR2 YENEEA. The CDR3 region has the DNA TGTGCCAGCAGCGAGAGGGCTGGAAACACCATATATTTT. It specifies CASSERAGNTIYF.

In its sample, this clone was seen once. This chain connects TRBV10-3 to TRBJ1-1; 8 bases line up with TRBD1. After removal of 3 bases from V and 2 bases from J, the junction contained 14 bases not matched to a gene. CDR3 length: 18 residues. Germline CDR1 and CDR2: ENHRY and SYGVKD. Here the CDR3 DNA reads TGTGCCATCAGTGACTCCTCAGGGGGCGCGGAGGGTAACACTGAAGCTTTCTTT. Translated, it gives CAISDSSGGAEGNTEAFF.

This chain joins TRBV7-8 and TRBJ1-1; weak D call: TRBD1 (5 bases). This CDR3 is built from 13 residues. Trimming cost V 4 bases and J 2 bases, with 8 bases left between them. CDR1 is SGHVS and CDR2 is FQNEAQ in the germline V gene. CDR3 loop: CASSSGVNTEAFF. In DNA, the CDR3 is TGTGCCAGCAGCTCGGGGGTAAACACTGAAGCTTTCTTT.

The gene calls are TRBV21-1 and TRBJ1-4. TRBV21-1 corresponds to a pseudogene. This CDR3 spans 14 amino acids. The chain's CDR3 is CASSKGGGNEKLFF. The CDR3 DNA follows: TGTGCCAGCAGCAAAGGGGGGGGGAATGAAAAACTGTTTTTT.

V usage is TRBV5-1 and J usage is TRBJ2-3, with 7 bases identical to TRBD2. The V segment lost 0 bases and the J segment 2 bases; nucleotides outside the gene matches: 3. Germline V gene sequence: CDR1 SGHRS, CDR2 YFSETQ. CDR3 length: 15 amino acids. CDR3 coding DNA: TGCGCCAGCAGCTTGGAGCAGCGGGACACAGATACGCAGTATTTT. Its translation: CASSLEQRDTDTQYF.

This clone was observed once. The chain joins TRBV7-8 to TRBJ2-1; TRBD2 aligns across 9 bases. Trimming removed 5 bases from V and 0 bases from J; junction bases left unmatched: 23. This CDR3 has 22 amino acids. Germline V CDR1 and CDR2: SGHVS, FQNEAQ. The CDR3 DNA follows: TGTGCCAGCAGCCGCCCCCTTAATGGCGGGAGGGCAGCCCTTTACTCCTACAATGAGCAGTTCTTC. It specifies CASSRPLNGGRAALYSYNEQFF.

The V call is TRBV5-6, the J call TRBJ2-4; 7 bases fit TRBD2. This CDR3 region has 16 residues. With 1 base clipped from V and 0 bases from J, the junction kept 4 bases outside the gene matches. Per germline, CDR1 SGHDT and CDR2 YYEEEE. CDR3 in amino acids: CASSLRREQAKNIQYF. As DNA, the CDR3 is TGTGCCAGCAGCTTGAGGCGGGAGCAAGCCAAAAACATTCAGTACTTC.

In its sample, this clone was seen once. The chain joins TRBV11-3 to TRBJ2-1; TRBD2 might be the D (7 bases). CDR1 and CDR2 (germline): SGHNT, YENEEA. The length of the CDR3 is 13 residues. V lost 5 bases and J lost 6, with 11 bases in between. The CDR3 loop is CASSKGGGNEQFF. In nucleotides, the CDR3 is TGTGCCAGCAGCAAGGGGGGGGGCAATGAGCAGTTCTTC.

This rearrangement joins TRBV7-2 to TRBJ1-2, with D possibly TRBD1 on 5 matching bases. The CDR3 loop spans 17 amino acids. CDR1 and CDR2 (germline): SGHTA, FQGNSA. With 4 bases removed from V and 0 bases from J, the gap between germline ends came to 18 bases. CDR3 coding DNA: TGTGCCAGCAGCTCGTTCCGGGAGGGGAGCGCTAACTATGGCTACACCTTC. As protein: CASSSFREGSANYGYTF.

This sequence joins TRBV4-2 and TRBJ1-4, with 9 nucleotides matching TRBD1. Per the germline V gene, CDR1 is LGHNA and CDR2 is YNFKEQ. The length of the CDR3 is 16 residues. V gave up 3 bases and J gave up 4 bases; unmatched junction bases: 6. The chain's CDR3 is CASSHGTGGNNEKLFF. The CDR3 coding sequence is TGTGCCAGCAGCCATGGAACAGGGGGCAATAATGAAAAACTGTTTTTT.

V is TRBV5-4 and J is TRBJ2-7; D unresolved. The V end lost 2 bases, the J end lost 2 bases, and 11 bases lay between the germline ends. Germline V lookup: CDR1 SGHNT, CDR2 YYREEE (reference sequence). This CDR3 is 14 amino acids long. In DNA form, the CDR3 reads TGTGCCAGCAGCTTTTTCAACAGACCCTACGAGCAGTACTTC. As protein: CASSFFNRPYEQYF.

The chain carries TRBV28 and TRBJ1-2; 9 positions agree with TRBD1. V lost 6 bases and J lost 8; bases outside the gene matches: 7. Germline loops: CDR1 MDHEN, CDR2 SYDVKM. The CDR3 runs to 13 residues. CDR3 region: CASRTGQGGGYTF. DNA for the CDR3: TGTGCCAGCAGGACGGGACAGGGAGGGGGCTACACCTTC.

A single count supports this clone. The chain employs TRBV2 and TRBJ2-7; TRBD1 agrees at 7 bases. The CDR3 is 13 amino acids. Trimming at V came to 7 bases and at J to 4 bases, leaving 7 bases not matched to a gene. Germline CDR1 reads SNHLY; CDR2 reads FYNNEI. The CDR3: CASKETGIYEQYF. The CDR3 DNA reads as TGTGCCAGCAAAGAGACAGGGATTTACGAGCAGTACTTC.

This chain joins TRBV19 and TRBJ2-1; no clear D. The V and J ends lost 5 bases and 4 bases respectively, with 9 bases between them. Looked up from germline, CDR1 is LNHDA and CDR2 is SQIVND (reference sequence). The CDR3 spans 13 residues. The CDR3 is CASSLGPYNEQFF. The CDR3 DNA is TGTGCCAGTAGTTTAGGGCCATACAATGAGCAGTTCTTC.

A single count supports this clone. The chain couples TRBV7-2 to TRBJ2-1; 8 bases are a match to TRBD1. V was clipped by 4 bases and J by 8 bases; unmatched bases: 10. The germline V gene encodes CDR1 SGHTA and CDR2 FQGNSA. The CDR3 runs to 15 residues. The CDR3 reads CASSSQGARGDEQFF. DNA for the CDR3: TGTGCCAGCAGCTCCCAGGGGGCGAGAGGGGATGAGCAGTTCTTC.